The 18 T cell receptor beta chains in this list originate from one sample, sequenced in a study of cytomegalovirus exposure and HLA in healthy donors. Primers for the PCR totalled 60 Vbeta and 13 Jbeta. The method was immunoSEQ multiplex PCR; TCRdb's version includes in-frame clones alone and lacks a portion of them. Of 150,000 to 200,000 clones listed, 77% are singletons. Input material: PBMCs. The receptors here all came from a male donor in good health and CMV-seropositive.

The CDR3 DNA reads TGTGCCAGCAGCCTGGGGGCAGCTCAAGCAACTAATGAAAAACTGTTTTTT. Translation: CASSLGAAQATNEKLFF. The chain has TRBV5-4 and TRBJ1-4; tentatively, D is TRBD1 (6 bases). Trimming removed 4 bases from V and 0 bases from J, with 16 bases in between. CDR1 is SGHNT and CDR2 is YYREEE in the germline V gene (reference sequence). The CDR3 length is 17 residues.

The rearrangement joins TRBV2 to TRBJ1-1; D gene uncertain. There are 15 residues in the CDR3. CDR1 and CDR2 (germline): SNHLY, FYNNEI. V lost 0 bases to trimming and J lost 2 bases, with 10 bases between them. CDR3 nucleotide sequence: TGTGCCAGCAGTGAAGCACCCTACAGAAACACTGAAGCTTTCTTT. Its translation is CASSEAPYRNTEAFF.

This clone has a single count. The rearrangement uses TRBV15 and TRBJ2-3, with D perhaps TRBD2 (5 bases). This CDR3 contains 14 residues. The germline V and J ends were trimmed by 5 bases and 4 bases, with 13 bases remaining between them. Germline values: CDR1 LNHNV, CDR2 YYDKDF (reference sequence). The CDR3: CATSPGGTADTQYF. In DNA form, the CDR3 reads TGTGCCACCAGCCCAGGAGGTACCGCAGATACGCAGTATTTT.

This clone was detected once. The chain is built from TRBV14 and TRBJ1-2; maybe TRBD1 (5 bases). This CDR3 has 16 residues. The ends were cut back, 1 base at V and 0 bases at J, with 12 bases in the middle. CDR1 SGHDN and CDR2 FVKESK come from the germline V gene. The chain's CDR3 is CASSQVTPGTNYGYTF. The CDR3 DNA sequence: TGTGCCAGCAGCCAAGTAACCCCAGGGACTAACTATGGCTACACCTTC. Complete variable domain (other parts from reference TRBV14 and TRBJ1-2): EAGVTQFPSHSVIEKGQTVTLRCDPISGHDNLYWYRRVMGKEIKFLLHFVKESKQDESGMPNNRFLAERTGGTYSTLKVQPAELEDSGVYFCASSQVTPGTNYGYTFGSGTRLTVV.

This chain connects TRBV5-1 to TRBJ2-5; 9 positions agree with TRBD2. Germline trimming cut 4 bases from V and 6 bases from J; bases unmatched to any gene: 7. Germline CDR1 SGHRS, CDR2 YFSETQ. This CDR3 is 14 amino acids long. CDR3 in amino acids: CASSPGLATKTQYF. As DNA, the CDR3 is TGCGCCAGCAGCCCGGGACTAGCAACGAAGACCCAGTACTTC.

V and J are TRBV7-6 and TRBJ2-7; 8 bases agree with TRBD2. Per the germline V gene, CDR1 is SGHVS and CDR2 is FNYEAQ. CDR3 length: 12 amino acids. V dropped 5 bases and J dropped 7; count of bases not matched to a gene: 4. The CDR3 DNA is TGTGCCAGCAGCATTTCGGGGGGGGAGCAGTACTTC. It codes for CASSISGGEQYF.

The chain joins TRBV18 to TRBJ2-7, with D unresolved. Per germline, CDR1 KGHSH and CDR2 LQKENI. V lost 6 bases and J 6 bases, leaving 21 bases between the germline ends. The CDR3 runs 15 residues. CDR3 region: CASSLEKIRLGEQYF. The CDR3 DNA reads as TGTGCCAGCTCCCTGGAAAAGATCCGACTTGGCGAGCAGTACTTC.

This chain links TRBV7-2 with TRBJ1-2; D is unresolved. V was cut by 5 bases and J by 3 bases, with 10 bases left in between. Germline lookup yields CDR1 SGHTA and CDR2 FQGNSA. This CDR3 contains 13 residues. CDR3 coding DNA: TGTGCCAGCAGCCTTTTCTCGTACTATGGCTACACCTTC. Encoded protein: CASSLFSYYGYTF. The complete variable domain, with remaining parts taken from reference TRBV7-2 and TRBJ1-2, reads GAGVSQSPSNKVTEKGKDVELRCDPISGHTALYWYRQSLGQGLEFLIYFQGNSAPDKSGLPSDRFSAERTGGSVSTLTIQRTQQEDSAVYLCASSLFSYYGYTFGSGTRLTVV.

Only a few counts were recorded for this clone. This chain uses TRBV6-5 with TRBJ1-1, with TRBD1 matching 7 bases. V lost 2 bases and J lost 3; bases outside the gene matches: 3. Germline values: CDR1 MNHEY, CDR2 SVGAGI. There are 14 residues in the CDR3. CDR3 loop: CASSYHRGYTEAFF. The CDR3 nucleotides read TGTGCCAGCAGTTACCACAGGGGCTACACTGAAGCTTTCTTT.

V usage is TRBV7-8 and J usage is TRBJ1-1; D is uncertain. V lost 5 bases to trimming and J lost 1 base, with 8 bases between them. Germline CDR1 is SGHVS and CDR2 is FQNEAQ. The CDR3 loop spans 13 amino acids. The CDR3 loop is CASSPRSNTEAFF. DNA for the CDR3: TGTGCCAGCAGCCCCAGGTCGAACACTGAAGCTTTCTTT.

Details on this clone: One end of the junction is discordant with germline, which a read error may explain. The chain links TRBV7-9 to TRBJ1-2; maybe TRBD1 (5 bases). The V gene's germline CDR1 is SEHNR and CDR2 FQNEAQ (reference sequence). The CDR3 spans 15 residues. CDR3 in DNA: TGTTCCAGCAGCTTATATTCCGGCGGGACCTATGGCTACACCTTC. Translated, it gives CSSSLYSGGTYGYTF.

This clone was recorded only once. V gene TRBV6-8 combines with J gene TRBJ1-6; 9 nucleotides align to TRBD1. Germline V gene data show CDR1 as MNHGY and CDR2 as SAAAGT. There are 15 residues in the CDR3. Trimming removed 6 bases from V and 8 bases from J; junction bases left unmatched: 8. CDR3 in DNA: TGTGCCAGCAGCCTGTCCGGGACAGGGTATTCACCCCTCCACTTT. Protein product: CASSLSGTGYSPLHF.

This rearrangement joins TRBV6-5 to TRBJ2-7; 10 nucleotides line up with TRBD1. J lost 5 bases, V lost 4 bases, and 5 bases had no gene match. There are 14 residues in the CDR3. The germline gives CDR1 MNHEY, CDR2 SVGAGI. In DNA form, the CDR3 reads TGTGCCAGCAGTTCGGGACAGGGGTCTGACGAGCAGTACTTC. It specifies CASSSGQGSDEQYF.

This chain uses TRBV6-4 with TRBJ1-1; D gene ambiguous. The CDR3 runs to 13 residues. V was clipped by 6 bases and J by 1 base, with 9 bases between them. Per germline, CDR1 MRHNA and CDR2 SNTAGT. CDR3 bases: TGTGCCAGCAGCGCGTCTCGGAACACTGAAGCTTTCTTT. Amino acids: CASSASRNTEAFF.

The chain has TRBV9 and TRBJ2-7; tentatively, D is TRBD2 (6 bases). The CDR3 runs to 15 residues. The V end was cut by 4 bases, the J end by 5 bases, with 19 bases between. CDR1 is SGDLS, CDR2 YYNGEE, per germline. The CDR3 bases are TGTGCCAGCAGCCCCCGGGGGAATGATAATAACGAGCAGTACTTC. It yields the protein CASSPRGNDNNEQYF. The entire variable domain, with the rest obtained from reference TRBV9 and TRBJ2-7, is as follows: DSGVTQTPKHLITATGQRVTLRCSPRSGDLSVYWYQQSLDQGLQFLIQYYNGEERAKGNILERFSAQQFPDLHSELNLSSLELGDSALYFCASSPRGNDNNEQYFGPGTRLTVT.

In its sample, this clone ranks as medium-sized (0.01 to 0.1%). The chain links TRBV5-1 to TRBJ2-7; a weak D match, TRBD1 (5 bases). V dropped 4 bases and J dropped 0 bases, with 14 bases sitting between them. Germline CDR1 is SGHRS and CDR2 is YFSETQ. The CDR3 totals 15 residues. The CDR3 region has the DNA TGCGCCAGCAGCAAGAACAGGTTTTCCTCCTACGAGCAGTACTTC. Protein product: CASSKNRFSSYEQYF.

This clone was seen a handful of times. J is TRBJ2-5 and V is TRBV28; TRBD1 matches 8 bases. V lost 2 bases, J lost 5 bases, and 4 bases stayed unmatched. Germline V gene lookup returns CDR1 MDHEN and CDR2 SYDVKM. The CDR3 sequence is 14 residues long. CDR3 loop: CASSLPGGVETQYF. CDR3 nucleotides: TGTGCCAGCAGTTTACCAGGGGGCGTGGAGACCCAGTACTTC. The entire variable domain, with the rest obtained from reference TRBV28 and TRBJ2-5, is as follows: DVKVTQSSRYLVKRTGEKVFLECVQDMDHENMFWYRQDPGLGLRLIYFSYDVKMKEKGDIPEGYSVSREKKERFSLILESASTNQTSMYLCASSLPGGVETQYFGPGTRLLVL.

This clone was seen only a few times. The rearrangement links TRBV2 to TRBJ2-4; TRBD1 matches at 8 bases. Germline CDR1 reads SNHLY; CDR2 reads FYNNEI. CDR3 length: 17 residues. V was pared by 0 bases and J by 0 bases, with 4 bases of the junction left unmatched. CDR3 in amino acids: CASSEASGGLAKNIQYF. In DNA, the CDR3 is TGTGCCAGCAGTGAAGCCTCAGGGGGCTTAGCCAAAAACATTCAGTACTTC.